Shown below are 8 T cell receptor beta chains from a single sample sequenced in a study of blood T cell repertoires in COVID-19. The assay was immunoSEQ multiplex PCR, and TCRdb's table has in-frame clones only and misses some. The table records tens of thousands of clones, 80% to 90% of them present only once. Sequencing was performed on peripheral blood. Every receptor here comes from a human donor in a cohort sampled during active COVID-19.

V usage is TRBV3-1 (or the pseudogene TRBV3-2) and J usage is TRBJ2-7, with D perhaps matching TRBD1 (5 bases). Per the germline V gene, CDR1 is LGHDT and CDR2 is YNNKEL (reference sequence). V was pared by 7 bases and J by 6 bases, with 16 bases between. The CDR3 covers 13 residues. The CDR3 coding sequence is TGTGCCAGCAATTTGGCCCAGGGCGGCGAGCAGTACTTC. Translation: CASNLAQGGEQYF.

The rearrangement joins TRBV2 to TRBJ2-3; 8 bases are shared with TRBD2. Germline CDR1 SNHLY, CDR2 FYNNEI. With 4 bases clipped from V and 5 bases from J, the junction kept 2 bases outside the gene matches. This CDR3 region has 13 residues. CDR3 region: CASSAGTRDTQYF. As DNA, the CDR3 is TGTGCCAGCAGTGCAGGGACTAGAGATACGCAGTATTTT.

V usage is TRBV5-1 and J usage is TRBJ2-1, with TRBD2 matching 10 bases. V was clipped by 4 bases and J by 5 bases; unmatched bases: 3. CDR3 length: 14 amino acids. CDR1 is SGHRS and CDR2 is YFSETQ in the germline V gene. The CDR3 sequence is CASSPSGGNNEQFF. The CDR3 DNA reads TGCGCCAGCAGCCCTAGCGGGGGAAACAATGAGCAGTTCTTC.

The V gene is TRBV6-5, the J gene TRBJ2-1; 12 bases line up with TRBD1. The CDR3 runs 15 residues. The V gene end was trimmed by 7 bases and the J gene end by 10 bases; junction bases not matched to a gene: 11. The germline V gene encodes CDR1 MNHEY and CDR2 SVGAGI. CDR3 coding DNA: TGTGCCAGCACTCCCGGAGGGACAGGGGGCGGAGAGCAGTTCTTC. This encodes CASTPGGTGGGEQFF.

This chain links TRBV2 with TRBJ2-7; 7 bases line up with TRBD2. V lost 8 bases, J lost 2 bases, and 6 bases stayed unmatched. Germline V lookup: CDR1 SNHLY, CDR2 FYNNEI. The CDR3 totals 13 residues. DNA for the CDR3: TGTGCCAGCCAGCGGGGTGGGGCCTACGAGCAGTACTTC. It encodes CASQRGGAYEQYF. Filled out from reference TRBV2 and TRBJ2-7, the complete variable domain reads EPEVTQTPSHQVTQMGQEVILRCVPISNHLYFYWYRQILGQKVEFLVSFYNNEISEKSEIFDDQFSVERPDGSNFTLKIRSTKLEDSAMYFCASQRGGAYEQYFGPGTRLTVT.

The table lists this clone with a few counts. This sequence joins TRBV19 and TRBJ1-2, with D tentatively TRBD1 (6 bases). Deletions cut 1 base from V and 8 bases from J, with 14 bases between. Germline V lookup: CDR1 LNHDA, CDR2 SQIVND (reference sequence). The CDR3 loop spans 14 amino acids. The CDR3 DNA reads TGTGCCAGTAGTATAGTAACGGGAACAGGGGGCTACACCTTC. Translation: CASSIVTGTGGYTF.

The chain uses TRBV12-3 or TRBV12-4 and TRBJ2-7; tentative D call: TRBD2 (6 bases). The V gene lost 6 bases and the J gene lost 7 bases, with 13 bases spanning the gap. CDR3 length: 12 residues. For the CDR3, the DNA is TGTGCCAGCAGCTCCCCTGGGAGGGAGCAGTACTTC. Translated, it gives CASSSPGREQYF.

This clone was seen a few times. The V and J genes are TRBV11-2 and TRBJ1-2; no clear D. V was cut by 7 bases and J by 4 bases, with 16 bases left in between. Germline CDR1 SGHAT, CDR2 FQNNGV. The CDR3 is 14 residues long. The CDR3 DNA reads TGTGCCAGCATCCCTGGCAGCCCGGGCTATGGCTACACCTTC. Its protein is CASIPGSPGYGYTF.